This T cell receptor (beta chain) was recovered during a study of T-cell memory formation after mild COVID-19. Study as a whole: There were largely donor-specific TCR clusters.

Researchers used 5'RACE with constant-segment primers to make TCR alpha and TCR beta cDNA libraries that carry sample barcodes and UMIs. TCRdb called the 5' RACE reads again in MiXCR, with one record for every CDR3 protein. The data contain about 290,000 distinct CDR3 sequences, about a sixth of them singletons. Regarding the study as a whole: CD4+ clones that contracted lay mainly in CM and EM; CD8+ ones lay in EMRA.

V dropped 3 bases and J dropped 0 bases, with 9 bases sitting between them. CDR1 and CDR2 (germline): SGHTA, FQGNSA. CDR3 size: 16 residues. This clonotype was counted a few times. Its antigen is unidentified. The rearrangement links TRBV7-2 to TRBJ2-6; D unclear. Sequencing was carried out using PBMCs or a T cell subset sorted from them (not recorded which). The TCR comes from a man between 18 and 35 years old who had mild COVID-19 (a few samples of this study predate the infection). Cell type and time point are not known. CDR3 DNA sequence: TGTGCCAGCAGCTTCGCGGCGAGCTCTGGGGCCAACGTCCTGACTTTC. Residues: CASSFAASSGANVLTF.